The entry below describes one T cell receptor beta chain. Antigen: not known. These data come from a study of T cell responses to AZD1222 COVID-19 vaccine. Study-wide context: Pooling covered second doses at about 4 or about 12 weeks.

Trimming pared 11 bases from V and 2 bases from J, leaving 16 bases between. This CDR3 is 14 amino acids long. Per the germline V gene, CDR1 is SNHLY and CDR2 is FYNNEI. The protocol was immunoSEQ multiplex PCR, while the TCRdb copy is restricted to in-frame clones and leaves out a portion. The sample lists around 120,000 clones; 75% to 90% were seen once. General study findings and limits: The donor cohort was predominantly white British with a female majority, and clonal diversity may have been underestimated.

The specimen was peripheral blood, collected on day 0 of AZD1222 vaccination. The receptor comes from an adult in good health. The genes are TRBV2 and TRBJ2-1; possibly TRBD2 for D (7 bases). The CDR3 loop is CAVSGGPAYNEQFF. The CDR3 DNA follows: TGTGCCGTCTCCGGGGGGCCTGCCTACAATGAGCAGTTCTTC.